The rows below give T cell receptor beta chains drawn from one sample of a study of cytomegalovirus exposure and HLA in healthy donors. TCRdb's copy holds only in-frame clones and misses some; the assay was immunoSEQ multiplex PCR. Among roughly 150,000 clones listed, under 90% were seen once. The sequencing input was PBMCs. Receptors originate from a man aged 18 to 29 in good health and CMV-seropositive. Both conserved end residues are part of each CDR3. D genes are given only for firm matches. Some rows have no size entry. The others give once, few or many, or a class for an expanded clone.

d_gene,v_gene,abundance,j_gene,CDR3aa,CDR3nt
NA,TRBV6-5,NA,TRBJ1-1,CASSYRTVNTEAFF,TGTGCCAGCAGTTACCGTACGGTGAACACTGAAGCTTTCTTT
TRBD1,TRBV28,NA,TRBJ2-1,CASSTTGALYNEQFF,TGTGCCAGCAGTACGACAGGGGCATTATACAATGAGCAGTTCTTC
NA,TRBV7-8,NA,TRBJ2-3,CASSREGFADTQYF,TGTGCCAGCAGCCGCGAGGGTTTCGCAGATACGCAGTATTTT
NA,TRBV6-5,once,TRBJ2-1,CASSYRGYNEQFF,TGTGCCAGCAGTTACAGGGGGTACAATGAGCAGTTCTTC
TRBD1,TRBV29-1,NA,TRBJ1-1,CSGNGQGSREAFF,TGCAGCGGAAATGGACAGGGTTCTAGAGAAGCTTTCTTT
NA,TRBV6-5,once,TRBJ2-1,CASSYSRDGGYNEQFF,TGTGCCAGCAGTTATAGCCGGGACGGGGGCTACAATGAGCAGTTCTTC
TRBD1,TRBV7-9,NA,TRBJ2-5,CASSSSMGQGSETQYF,TGTGCCAGCAGCTCCAGCATGGGACAGGGATCGGAGACCCAGTACTTC
NA,TRBV5-1,NA,TRBJ2-1,CASSLARADEQFF,TGCGCCAGCAGCTTGGCCAGGGCCGATGAGCAGTTCTTC
TRBD1,TRBV11-3,NA,TRBJ2-5,CASSLGDRIETQYF,TGTGCCAGCAGCTTAGGGGACAGAATAGAGACCCAGTACTTC
NA,TRBV4-1,NA,TRBJ2-1,CASSETELEQFF,TGCGCCAGCAGCGAGACGGAGCTGGAGCAGTTCTTC
NA,TRBV9,NA,TRBJ1-4,CASSTHATNEKLFF,TGTGCCAGCAGCACTCATGCAACTAATGAAAAACTGTTTTTT
NA,TRBV10-3,NA,TRBJ2-7,CAISDSYYEQYF,TGTGCCATCAGCGACAGTTATTACGAGCAGTACTTC
TRBD1,TRBV9,few,TRBJ1-3,CASSVKDRGYGNTIYF,TGTGCCAGCAGCGTAAAAGACAGGGGATACGGAAACACCATATATTTT
TRBD1,TRBV28,few,TRBJ2-5,CASSLGYRGRETQYF,TGTGCCAGCAGTTTGGGATACAGGGGGAGAGAGACCCAGTACTTC
TRBD2,TRBV4-1,NA,TRBJ2-7,CASSQALASSGFNEQYF,TGCGCCAGCAGCCAAGCGCTGGCGTCTAGCGGGTTCAACGAGCAGTACTTC
NA,TRBV5-1,once,TRBJ2-7,CASSYSYEQYF,TGCGCCAGCAGTTATTCCTACGAGCAGTACTTC
NA,TRBV28,NA,TRBJ2-7,CASGLQQYEQYF,TGTGCCAGCGGACTACAGCAGTACGAGCAGTACTTC
NA,TRBV2,NA,TRBJ1-5,CASSAGSGGRQPQHF,TGTGCCAGCAGTGCCGGATCTGGAGGTAGGCAGCCCCAGCATTTT
TRBD1,TRBV5-1,NA,TRBJ1-2,CASSIGTGSLNYGYTF,TGCGCCAGCAGCATCGGGACAGGGAGCCTGAACTATGGCTACACCTTC
TRBD2,TRBV7-2,NA,TRBJ2-7,CASSSLTSGRIYEQYF,TGTGCCAGCAGCTCCTTAACTAGCGGGAGGATCTACGAGCAGTACTTC
NA,TRBV5-5,few,TRBJ1-2,CASSIGQRNYGYTF,TGTGCCAGCAGCATAGGACAGAGAAACTATGGCTACACCTTC
NA,TRBV10-1,NA,TRBJ2-7,CASSESGGLNGYEQYF,TGCGCCAGCAGTGAGTCGGGGGGTTTGAATGGCTACGAGCAGTACTTC
NA,TRBV28,NA,TRBJ2-7,CASSRDKVTYEQYF,TGTGCCAGCAGTCGGGACAAAGTGACCTACGAGCAGTACTTC
TRBD2,TRBV2,NA,TRBJ2-5,CASLGTALAGGGETQYF,TGTGCCAGCCTAGGGACAGCGTTAGCGGGAGGGGGGGAGACCCAGTACTTC
TRBD2,TRBV9,NA,TRBJ2-2,CASSVGLAHTGELFF,TGTGCCAGCAGCGTAGGACTAGCCCACACCGGGGAGCTGTTTTTT
NA,TRBV19,few,TRBJ1-5,CASSATGNQPQHF,TGTGCCAGTAGTGCGACAGGCAATCAGCCCCAGCATTTT
TRBD1,TRBV19,NA,TRBJ1-2,CAISPGQGANGYTF,TGTGCCATATCACCGGGACAGGGGGCTAATGGCTACACCTTC
NA,TRBV15,NA,TRBJ2-7,CATSRDFRGYEQYF,TGTGCCACCAGCAGAGATTTTCGGGGGTACGAGCAGTACTTC
NA,TRBV19,NA,TRBJ2-5,CASNGRGSETQYF,TGTGCCAGTAACGGGCGGGGATCAGAGACCCAGTACTTC
NA,TRBV5-8,NA,TRBJ1-2,CASSAQTDRYGYTF,TGTGCCAGCAGCGCCCAGACAGACCGATATGGCTACACCTTC
TRBD2,TRBV9,once,TRBJ2-3,CASSVGSSGSTDTQYF,TGTGCCAGCAGCGTAGGGTCTAGCGGAAGCACAGATACGCAGTATTTT
NA,TRBV29-1,NA,TRBJ2-7,CSVGTDSSYEQYF,TGCAGCGTTGGTACAGACAGCTCCTACGAGCAGTACTTC
NA,TRBV6-5,NA,TRBJ1-5,CASSYMNRYQPQHF,TGTGCCAGCAGTTACATGAACAGATATCAGCCCCAGCATTTT
NA,TRBV19,NA,TRBJ1-1,CASRQAPMGAFF,TGTGCCAGTAGACAGGCGCCAATGGGGGCTTTCTTT
NA,TRBV2,NA,TRBJ1-5,CASSEVPGGNNQPQHF,TGTGCCAGCAGTGAGGTTCCCGGGGGTAACAATCAGCCCCAGCATTTT
NA,TRBV15,NA,TRBJ1-2,CATSRASKVQGADYGYTF,TGTGCCACCAGCAGAGCCTCTAAGGTCCAAGGGGCTGACTATGGCTACACCTTC
TRBD2,TRBV19,NA,TRBJ2-5,CASSIGAGVSQETQYF,TGTGCCAGTAGTATCGGAGCGGGAGTCAGTCAAGAGACCCAGTACTTC
NA,TRBV29-1,NA,TRBJ1-1,CSVYPWTADTEAFF,TGCAGCGTTTACCCCTGGACAGCTGACACTGAAGCTTTCTTT